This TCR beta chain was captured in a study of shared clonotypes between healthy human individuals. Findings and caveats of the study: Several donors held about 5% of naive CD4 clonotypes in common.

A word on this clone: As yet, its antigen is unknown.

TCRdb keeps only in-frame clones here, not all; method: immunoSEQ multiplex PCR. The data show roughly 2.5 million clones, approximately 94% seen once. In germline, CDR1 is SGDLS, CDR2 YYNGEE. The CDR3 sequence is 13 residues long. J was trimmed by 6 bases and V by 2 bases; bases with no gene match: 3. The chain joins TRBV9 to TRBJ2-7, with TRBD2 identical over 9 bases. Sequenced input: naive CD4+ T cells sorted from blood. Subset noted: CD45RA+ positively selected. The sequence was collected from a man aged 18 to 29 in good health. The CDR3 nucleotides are TGTGCCAGCAGCGTCGGACTAGCGACCGAGCAGTACTTC. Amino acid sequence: CASSVGLATEQYF.